This T cell receptor (beta chain) was recovered during a study of T cells after yellow fever vaccination. Overall study context: Researchers used SMART-Seq v4 Ultra Low Input to prepare fractions that had low cell numbers.

TCRdb reprocessed the 5' RACE reads via MiXCR and lists one record per CDR3 protein. The table includes hundreds of thousands of distinct CDR3 sequences, roughly 13% detected once. Broader study findings: Re-detected after boosting: most primary clones, about 96% of CD4 and 88% of CD8. Shared CD4/CD8 clonotypes were a small share, likely from convergent recombination.

About this clonotype itself: No antigen is known for it.

The germline V and J ends were trimmed by 0 bases and 6 bases, with 13 bases remaining between them. CDR3 length: 14 amino acids. Germline values: CDR1 SGHRS, CDR2 YFSETQ. The TCR originated in a man aged 30 to 39 who received the YFV17D yellow fever vaccine. The sequencing here drew on PBMCs, taken on the day of the yellow fever booster vaccination. The genes are TRBV5-1 and TRBJ2-7; unclear D gene. The CDR3 nucleotides are TGCGCCAGCAGCTTGGAGAACAGTAACTTCGAGCAGTACTTC. Translated: CASSLENSNFEQYF.